This T cell receptor (beta chain) was found in a study of graft-versus-host responses after intestinal transplantation. Looking at the study overall: For approximately three years after anti-thymocyte globulin induction, all recipients took tacrolimus and steroids.

As regards this clone: Its matching antigen is unknown.

Study-level results: GvH clones detected in recipient marrow included some appearing first in ileum or blood.

Assay: immunoSEQ multiplex PCR; the TCRdb copy retains only in-frame clones and omits some. The sample consists of about 97,000 clones, over 75% of them appearing once. CDR1 and CDR2 from the germline V gene are ENHRY and SYGVKD. V shed 6 bases, J shed 8 bases, and the junction held 12 bases outside the gene matches. The CDR3 is 14 residues long. The source is a human patient who received an intestinal transplant, so some T cells may come from the graft donor. J is TRBJ1-2 and V is TRBV10-3; 7 bases line up with TRBD1. Sequenced here: PBMCs, sampled 450 to 480 days after intestinal transplant. CDR3 region: CAISGWRQGEGYTF. As DNA, the CDR3 is TGTGCCATCAGCGGGTGGCGCCAGGGGGAAGGCTACACCTTC.